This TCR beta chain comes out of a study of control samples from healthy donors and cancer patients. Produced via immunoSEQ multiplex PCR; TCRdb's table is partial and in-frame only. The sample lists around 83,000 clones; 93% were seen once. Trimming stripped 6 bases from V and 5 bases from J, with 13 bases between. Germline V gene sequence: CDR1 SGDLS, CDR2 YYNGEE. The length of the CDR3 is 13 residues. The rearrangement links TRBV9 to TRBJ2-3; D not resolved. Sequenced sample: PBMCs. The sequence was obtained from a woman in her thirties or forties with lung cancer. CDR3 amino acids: CASTDSWLDTQYF. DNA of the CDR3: TGTGCCAGCACCGACTCCTGGCTAGATACGCAGTATTTT. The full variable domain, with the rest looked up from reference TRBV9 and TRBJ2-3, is DSGVTQTPKHLITATGQRVTLRCSPRSGDLSVYWYQQSLDQGLQFLIQYYNGEERAKGNILERFSAQQFPDLHSELNLSSLELGDSALYFCASTDSWLDTQYFGPGTRLTVL.